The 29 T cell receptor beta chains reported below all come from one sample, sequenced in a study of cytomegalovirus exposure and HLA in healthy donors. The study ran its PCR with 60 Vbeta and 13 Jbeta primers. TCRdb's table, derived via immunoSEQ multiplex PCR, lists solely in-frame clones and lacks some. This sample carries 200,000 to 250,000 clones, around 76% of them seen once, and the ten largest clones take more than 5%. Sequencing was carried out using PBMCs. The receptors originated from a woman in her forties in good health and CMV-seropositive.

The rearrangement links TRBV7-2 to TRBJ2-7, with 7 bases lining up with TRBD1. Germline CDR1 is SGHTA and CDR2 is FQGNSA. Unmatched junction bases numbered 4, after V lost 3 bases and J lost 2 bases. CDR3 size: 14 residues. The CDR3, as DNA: TGTGCCAGCAGCTTGGGACAGATCGCCTACGAGCAGTACTTC. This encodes CASSLGQIAYEQYF.

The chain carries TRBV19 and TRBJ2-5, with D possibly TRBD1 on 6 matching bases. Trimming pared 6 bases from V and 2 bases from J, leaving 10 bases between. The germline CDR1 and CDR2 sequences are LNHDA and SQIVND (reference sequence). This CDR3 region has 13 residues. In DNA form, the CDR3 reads TGTGCCAGTAGCGGGACACAGCAAGAGACCCAGTACTTC. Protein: CASSGTQQETQYF.

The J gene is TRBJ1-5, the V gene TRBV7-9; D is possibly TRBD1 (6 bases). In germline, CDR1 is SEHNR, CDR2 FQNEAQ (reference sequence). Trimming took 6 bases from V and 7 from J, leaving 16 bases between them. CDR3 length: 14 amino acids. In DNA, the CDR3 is TGTGCCAGCAGTCCAGCGGGGGGCCGGCAGCCCCAGCATTTT. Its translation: CASSPAGGRQPQHF.

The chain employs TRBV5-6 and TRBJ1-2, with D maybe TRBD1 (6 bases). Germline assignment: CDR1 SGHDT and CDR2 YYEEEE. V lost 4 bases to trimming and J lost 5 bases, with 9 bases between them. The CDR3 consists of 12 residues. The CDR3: CASSDRHYGYTF. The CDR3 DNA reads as TGTGCCAGCAGCGACAGGCATTATGGCTACACCTTC.

The CDR3 protein is CASSYWDRRVRGYTF. DNA for the CDR3: TGCGCCAGCAGCTACTGGGACAGAAGGGTTCGTGGCTACACCTTC. The genes are TRBV5-1 and TRBJ1-2; 7 bases align to TRBD1. The germline V gene has CDR1 SGHRS and CDR2 YFSETQ. The CDR3 spans 15 residues. With V trimmed by 3 bases and J by 7 bases, 12 bases remained unmatched.

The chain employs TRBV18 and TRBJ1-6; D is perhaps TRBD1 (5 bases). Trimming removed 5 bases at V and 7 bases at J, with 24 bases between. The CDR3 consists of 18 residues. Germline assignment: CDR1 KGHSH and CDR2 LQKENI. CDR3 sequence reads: CASSSGAPSQGQNSPLHF. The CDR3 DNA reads TGTGCCAGCTCAAGTGGGGCCCCCAGCCAGGGCCAAAATTCACCCCTCCACTTT.

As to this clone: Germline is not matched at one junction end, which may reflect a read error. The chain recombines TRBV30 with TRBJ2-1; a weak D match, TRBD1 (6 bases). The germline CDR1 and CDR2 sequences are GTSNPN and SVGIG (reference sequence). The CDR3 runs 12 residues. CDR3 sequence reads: CAWSVQGITGIF. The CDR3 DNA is TGTGCCTGGAGTGTACAGGGAATCACGGGGATCTTC.

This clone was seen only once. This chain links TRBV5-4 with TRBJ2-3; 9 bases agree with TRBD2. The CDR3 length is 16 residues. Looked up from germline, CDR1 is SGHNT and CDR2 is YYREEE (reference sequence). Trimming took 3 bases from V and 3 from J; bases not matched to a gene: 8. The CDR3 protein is CASSSPRGGGTDTQYF. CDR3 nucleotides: TGTGCCAGCAGCTCCCCCCGCGGGGGGGGAACAGATACGCAGTATTTT.

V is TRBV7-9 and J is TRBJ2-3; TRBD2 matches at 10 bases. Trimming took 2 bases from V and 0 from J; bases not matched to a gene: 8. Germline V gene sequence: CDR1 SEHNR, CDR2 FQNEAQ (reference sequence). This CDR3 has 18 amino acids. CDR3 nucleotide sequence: TGTGCCAGCAGCTTATATGGGCTAGCGGGAGCTAGCACAGATACGCAGTATTTT. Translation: CASSLYGLAGASTDTQYF.

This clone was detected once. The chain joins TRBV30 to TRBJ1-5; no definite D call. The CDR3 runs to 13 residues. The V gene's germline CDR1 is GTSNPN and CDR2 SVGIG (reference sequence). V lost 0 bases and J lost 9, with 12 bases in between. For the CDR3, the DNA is TGTGCCTGGAGTGTACACTCCCCAGGGCCCCAGCATTTT. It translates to CAWSVHSPGPQHF. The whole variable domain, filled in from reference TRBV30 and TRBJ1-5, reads SQTIHQWPATLVQPVGSPLSLECTVEGTSNPNLYWYRQAAGRGLQLLFYSVGIGQISSEVPQNLSASRPQDRQFILSSKKLLLSDSGFYLCAWSVHSPGPQHFGDGTRLSIL.

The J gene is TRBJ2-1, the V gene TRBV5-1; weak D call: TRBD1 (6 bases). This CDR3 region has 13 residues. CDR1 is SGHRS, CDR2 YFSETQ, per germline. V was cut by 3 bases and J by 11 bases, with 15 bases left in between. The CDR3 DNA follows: TGCGCCAGCAGCTCGGATACAGGGAGTAAGCAGTTCTTC. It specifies CASSSDTGSKQFF.

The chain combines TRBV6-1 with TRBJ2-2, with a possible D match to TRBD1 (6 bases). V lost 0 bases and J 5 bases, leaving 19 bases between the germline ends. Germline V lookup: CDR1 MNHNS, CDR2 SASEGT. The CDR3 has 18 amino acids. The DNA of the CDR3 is TGTGCCAGCAGTGAAGCCGCCACCGGGACACGCGGTACCGGGGAGCTGTTTTTT. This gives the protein CASSEAATGTRGTGELFF.

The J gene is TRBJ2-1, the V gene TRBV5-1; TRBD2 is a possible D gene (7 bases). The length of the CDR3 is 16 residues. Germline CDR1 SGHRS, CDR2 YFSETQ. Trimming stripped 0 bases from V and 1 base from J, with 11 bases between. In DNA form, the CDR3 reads TGCGCCAGCAGCTTGGGAGGGGGAGGGTCCTACAATGAGCAGTTCTTC. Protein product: CASSLGGGGSYNEQFF.

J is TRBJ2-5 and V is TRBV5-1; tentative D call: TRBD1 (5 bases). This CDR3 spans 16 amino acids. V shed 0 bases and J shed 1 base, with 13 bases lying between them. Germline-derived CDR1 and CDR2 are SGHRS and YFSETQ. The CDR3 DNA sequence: TGCGCCAGCAGCTTGGCCACTGGGGCAGTCCAAGAGACCCAGTACTTC. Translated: CASSLATGAVQETQYF.

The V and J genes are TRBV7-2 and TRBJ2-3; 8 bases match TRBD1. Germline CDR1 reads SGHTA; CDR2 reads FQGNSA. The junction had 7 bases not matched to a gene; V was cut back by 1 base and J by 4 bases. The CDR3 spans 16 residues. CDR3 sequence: CASSLGGRGRADTQYF. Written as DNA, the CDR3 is TGTGCCAGCAGCTTAGGCGGCAGGGGGCGTGCAGATACGCAGTATTTT.

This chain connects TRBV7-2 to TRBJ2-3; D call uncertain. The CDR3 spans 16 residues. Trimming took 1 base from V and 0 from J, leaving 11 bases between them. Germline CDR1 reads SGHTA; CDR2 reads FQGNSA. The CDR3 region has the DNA TGTGCCAGCAGCTTAGAAAGCAGCGTTAGCACAGATACGCAGTATTTT. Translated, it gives CASSLESSVSTDTQYF.

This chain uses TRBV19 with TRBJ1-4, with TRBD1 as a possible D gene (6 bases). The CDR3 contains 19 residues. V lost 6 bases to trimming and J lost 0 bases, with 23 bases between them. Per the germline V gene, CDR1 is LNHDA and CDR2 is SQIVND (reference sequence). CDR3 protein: CASSPPVGQLRSTNEKLFF. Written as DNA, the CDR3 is TGTGCCAGTAGCCCCCCGGTTGGACAGCTTAGATCAACTAATGAAAAACTGTTTTTT.

As DNA, the CDR3 is TGTGCCAGCAGCTCGACAGGGCTAAGCAATCAGCCCCAGCATTTT. Its translation is CASSSTGLSNQPQHF. J is TRBJ1-5 and V is TRBV7-9; 7 bases map to TRBD1. The CDR3 runs 15 residues. Trimming cost V 4 bases and J 1 base; bases outside gene matches: 4. Germline V gene sequence: CDR1 SEHNR, CDR2 FQNEAQ (reference sequence). The full variable domain, its missing parts supplied by reference TRBV7-9 and TRBJ1-5, is DTGVSQNPRHKITKRGQNVTFRCDPISEHNRLYWYRQTLGQGPEFLTYFQNEAQLEKSRLLSDRFSAERPKGSFSTLEIQRTEQGDSAMYLCASSSTGLSNQPQHFGDGTRLSIL.

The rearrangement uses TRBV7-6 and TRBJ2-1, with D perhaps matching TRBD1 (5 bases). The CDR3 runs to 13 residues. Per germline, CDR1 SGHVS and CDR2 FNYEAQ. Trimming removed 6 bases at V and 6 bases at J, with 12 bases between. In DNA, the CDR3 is TGTGCCAGCAGTTCCGGCAGGGTCAATGAGCAGTTCTTC. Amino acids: CASSSGRVNEQFF.

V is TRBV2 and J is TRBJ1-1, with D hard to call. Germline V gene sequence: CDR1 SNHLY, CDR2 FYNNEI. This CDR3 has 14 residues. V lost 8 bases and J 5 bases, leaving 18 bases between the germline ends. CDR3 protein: CASVSTGGWTEAFF. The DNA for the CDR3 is TGTGCCAGCGTGAGCACGGGTGGTTGGACTGAAGCTTTCTTT.

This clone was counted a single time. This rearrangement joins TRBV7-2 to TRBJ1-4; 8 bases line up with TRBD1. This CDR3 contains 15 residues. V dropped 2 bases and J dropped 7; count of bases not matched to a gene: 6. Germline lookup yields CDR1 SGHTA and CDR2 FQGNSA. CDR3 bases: TGTGCCAGCAGCTTACAGGGGGCGCGGGGTGAAAAACTGTTTTTT. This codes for CASSLQGARGEKLFF.

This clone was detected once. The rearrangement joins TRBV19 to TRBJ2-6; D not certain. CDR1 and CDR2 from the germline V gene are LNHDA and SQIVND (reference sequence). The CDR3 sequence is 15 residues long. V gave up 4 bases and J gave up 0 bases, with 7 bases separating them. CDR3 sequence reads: CASSTASSGANVLTF. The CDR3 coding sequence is TGTGCCAGTAGTACCGCGAGCTCTGGGGCCAACGTCCTGACTTTC.

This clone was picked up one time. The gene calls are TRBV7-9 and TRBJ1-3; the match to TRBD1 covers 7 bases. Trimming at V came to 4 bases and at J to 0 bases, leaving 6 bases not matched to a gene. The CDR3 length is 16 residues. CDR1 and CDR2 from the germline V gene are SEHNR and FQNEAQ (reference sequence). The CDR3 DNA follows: TGTGCCAGCAGCTCCATTGGACAGGTCTCTGGAAACACCATATATTTT. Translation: CASSSIGQVSGNTIYF. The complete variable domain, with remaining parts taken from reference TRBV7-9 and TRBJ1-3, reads DTGVSQNPRHKITKRGQNVTFRCDPISEHNRLYWYRQTLGQGPEFLTYFQNEAQLEKSRLLSDRFSAERPKGSFSTLEIQRTEQGDSAMYLCASSSIGQVSGNTIYFGEGSWLTVV.

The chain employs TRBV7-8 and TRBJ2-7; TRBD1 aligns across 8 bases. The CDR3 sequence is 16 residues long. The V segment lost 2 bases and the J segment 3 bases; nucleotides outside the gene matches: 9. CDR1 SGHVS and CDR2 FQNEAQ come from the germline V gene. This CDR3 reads CASSLSGQGVDYEQYF. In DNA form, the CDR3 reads TGTGCCAGCAGCTTATCCGGACAGGGTGTTGACTACGAGCAGTACTTC.

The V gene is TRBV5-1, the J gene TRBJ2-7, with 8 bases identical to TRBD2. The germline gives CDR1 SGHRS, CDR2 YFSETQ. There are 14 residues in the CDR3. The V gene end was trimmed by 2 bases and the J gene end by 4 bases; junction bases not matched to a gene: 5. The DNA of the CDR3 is TGCGCCAGCAGCTTTTCCGGGGGGGCTTACGAGCAGTACTTC. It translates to CASSFSGGAYEQYF.

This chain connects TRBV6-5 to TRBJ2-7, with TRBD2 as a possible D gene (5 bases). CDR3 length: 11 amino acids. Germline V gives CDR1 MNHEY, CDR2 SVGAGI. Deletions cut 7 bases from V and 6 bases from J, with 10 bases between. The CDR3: CASNGGSEQYF. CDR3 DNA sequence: TGTGCCAGCAATGGAGGATCCGAGCAGTACTTC.

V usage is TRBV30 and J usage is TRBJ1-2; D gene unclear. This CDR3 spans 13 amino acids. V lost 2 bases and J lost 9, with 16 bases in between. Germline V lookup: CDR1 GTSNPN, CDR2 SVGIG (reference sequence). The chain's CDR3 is CAWSLPAAWSYTF. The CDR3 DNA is TGTGCCTGGAGTCTTCCGGCGGCTTGGAGCTACACCTTC.

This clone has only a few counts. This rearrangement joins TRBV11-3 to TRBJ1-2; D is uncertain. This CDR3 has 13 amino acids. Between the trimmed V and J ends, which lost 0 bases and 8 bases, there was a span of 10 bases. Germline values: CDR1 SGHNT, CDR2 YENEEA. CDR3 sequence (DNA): TGTGCCAGCAGCTTAGATCCAAGAGGAGGCTACACCTTC. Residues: CASSLDPRGGYTF. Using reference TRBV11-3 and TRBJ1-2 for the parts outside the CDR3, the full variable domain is EAGVVQSPRYKIIEKKQPVAFWCNPISGHNTLYWYLQNLGQGPELLIRYENEEAVDDSQLPKDRFSAERLKGVDSTLKIQPAELGDSAVYLCASSLDPRGGYTFGSGTRLTVV.

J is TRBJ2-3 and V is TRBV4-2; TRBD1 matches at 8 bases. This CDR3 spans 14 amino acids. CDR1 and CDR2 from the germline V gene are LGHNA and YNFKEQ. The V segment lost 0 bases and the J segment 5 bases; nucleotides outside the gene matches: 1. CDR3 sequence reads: CASSQETGGDTQYF. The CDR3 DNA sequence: TGTGCCAGCAGCCAAGAAACAGGGGGAGATACGCAGTATTTT.